A selection of T cell receptor beta chains follows, all from one sample in a study of T cells in Graves' hyperthyroidism and ophthalmopathy. TCRdb re-derived calls from the multiplex PCR reads in MiXCR, one entry per CDR3 protein. The sample yields about 370,000 distinct CDR3 sequences, about 16% seen once. Sequencing input: blood. All receptors come from a woman in her sixties or seventies with Graves' ophthalmopathy. The CDR3 runs from the conserved cysteine through the conserved F or W. The order of the fields is V gene, J gene, clone size, D gene, CDR3 DNA, CDR3 protein. A D gene is named only where the DNA matches it firmly. A clone size is listed for some rows: how often the clone was seen (once, few, many), or a class if it is expanded.

TRBV10-3	TRBJ2-3	.	.	TGTGCCATCAATCGGGACCCAACAGATACGCAGTATTTT	CAINRDPTDTQYF
TRBV2	TRBJ2-3	many	TRBD1	TGTGCCAGCAGTGGATTCCTGGGGGACAGCCATACGCAGTATTTT	CASSGFLGDSHTQYF
TRBV7-2	TRBJ2-3	many	.	TGTGCCAGCAGCAAGGGAGGAAACACAGATACGCAGTATTTT	CASSKGGNTDTQYF
TRBV27	TRBJ1-5	many	TRBD1	TGTGCCAGCAGACCGGGACAGTCCAATCAGCCCCAGCATTTT	CASRPGQSNQPQHF
TRBV9	TRBJ1-2	.	TRBD1	TGTGCCAGCAGCGGGACCGGGACAGACTATGGCTACACCTTC	CASSGTGTDYGYTF
TRBV19	TRBJ1-5	many	TRBD1	TGTGCCAGTAGTGGGTCCCAGTTGAGGAGTCTGGCCCAGGGGGCGAGAAATCAGCCCCAGCATTTT	CASSGSQLRSLAQGARNQPQHF
TRBV27	TRBJ2-7	many	TRBD2	TGTGCCAGCAGTTTTAGTAGCGGGAGGGCCGCTAACGAGCAGTACTTC	CASSFSSGRAANEQYF
TRBV30	TRBJ2-5	few	TRBD2	TGTGCCTGGAATCCCGGACTAGCGGCCCGCCAAGAGACCCAGTACTTC	CAWNPGLAARQETQYF
TRBV6-5	TRBJ2-5	many	TRBD2	TGTGCCAGCAGTTACTCGTTGAGACTAGCGGGAGGGGAGACCCAGTACTTC	CASSYSLRLAGGETQYF
TRBV2	TRBJ1-2	few	TRBD1	TGTGCCAGCAGTAGACCCGACAGGGTGAATGGCTACACCTTC	CASSRPDRVNGYTF
TRBV3-1	TRBJ1-1	many	TRBD1	TGTGCCAGCAGCACGACAGGGATCACTGAAGCTTTCTTT	CASSTTGITEAFF
TRBV28	TRBJ2-1	many	.	TGTGCCAGCAGTCCAGGACTTCAGCAGTTCTTC	CASSPGLQQFF
TRBV12-3/TRBV12-4	TRBJ2-6	many	.	TGTGCCAGCAGCCAAAGACAGTCTGGGGCCAACGTCCTGACTTTC	CASSQRQSGANVLTF
TRBV20-1	TRBJ2-1	many	.	TGCAGTGCTAGAAGAAGGACAGCGGGGTCCTACAATGAGCAGTTCTTC	CSARRRTAGSYNEQFF
TRBV6-1	TRBJ2-1	few	TRBD2	TGTGCCACCCGAACTAGCGGGCTCTACAATGAGCAGTTCTTC	CATRTSGLYNEQFF
TRBV19	TRBJ1-5	.	.	TGTGCCAGTAGTAATCAAGGGAACCAGCCCCAGCATTTT	CASSNQGNQPQHF
TRBV7-2	TRBJ2-3	many	TRBD2	TGTGCCAGCAGCTTAGTAGGCGGACTAGCGGGTCTCACAGATACGCAGTATTTT	CASSLVGGLAGLTDTQYF
TRBV27	TRBJ2-1	many	.	TGTGCCAGCAGCCCGAGAGCGAGGGCGGGCGATGAGCAGTTCTTC	CASSPRARAGDEQFF
TRBV5-1	TRBJ2-2	many	.	TGCGCCAGCAGCGATCGGGGTAGATCGGGCACCGGGGAGCTGTTTTTT	CASSDRGRSGTGELFF
TRBV10-3	TRBJ2-1	many	TRBD2	TGTGCCATCAGTGACGTAAGCGGGAGGGATGAGCAGTTCTTC	CAISDVSGRDEQFF
TRBV7-9	TRBJ2-1	many	TRBD2	TGTGCCAGCAGACCGGGACTAGCGGGAGACTACAATGAGCAGTTCTTC	CASRPGLAGDYNEQFF
TRBV5-1	TRBJ1-5	many	.	TGTGCCAGCAGCCTCGGACAGTCGCAGCCCCAGCATTTT	CASSLGQSQPQHF
TRBV2	TRBJ2-1	many	TRBD2	TGTGCCAGCAGTGAAGCGCTTCGGGGACTAGCGGGAGGGGAGGCGTTCTTC	CASSEALRGLAGGEAFF
TRBV12-3/TRBV12-4	TRBJ2-5	many	.	TGTGCCAGCAGTCGGGCTAGCGACGACCAAGAGACCCAGTACTTC	CASSRASDDQETQYF
TRBV10-3	TRBJ2-3	.	TRBD1	TGTGCCACCAGTGGGGGACAGGGGGCCACAGATACGCAGTATTTT	CATSGGQGATDTQYF
TRBV27	TRBJ2-3	few	.	TGTGCCAGCAGTTTACCCGACAGGGGAGGGCCAGATACGCAGTATTTT	CASSLPDRGGPDTQYF
TRBV12-3/TRBV12-4	TRBJ1-5	.	.	TGTGCCAGCAGTTTTGTCGGAGTTCAGCCCCAGCATTTT	CASSFVGVQPQHF
TRBV6-2/TRBV6-3	TRBJ2-2	.	.	TGTGCCAGCAGTTACTCACAGGCGCGCACCGGGGAGCTGTTTTTT	CASSYSQARTGELFF
TRBV11-2	TRBJ2-2	many	TRBD1	TGTGCCAGCAGCTTATGGGCGGCCAGGGGGCCCGGGGAGCTGTTTTTT	CASSLWAARGPGELFF
TRBV2	TRBJ1-5	many	TRBD1	TGTGCCAGCCAGGCGGACAGGGGGCTTCAGCCCCAGCATTTT	CASQADRGLQPQHF
TRBV2	TRBJ2-7	many	.	TGTGCCAGCAGTGAGGGGGGGGCGAGGCACGAGCAGTACTTC	CASSEGGARHEQYF
TRBV12-3/TRBV12-4	TRBJ2-7	many	.	TGTGCCAGCAGCAGGGACTTAAAAATGAGTGAGCAGTACTTC	CASSRDLKMSEQYF
TRBV7-9	TRBJ1-1	many	.	TGTGCCAGCAGCTCCACCGCATACACTGAAGCTTTCTTT	CASSSTAYTEAFF
TRBV20-1	TRBJ2-7	many	TRBD1	TGCAGTGCTAGAGATGGGGACAGGGGGTCAAGATACGAGCAGTACTTC	CSARDGDRGSRYEQYF
TRBV3-1	TRBJ1-2	few	.	TGTGCCAGCAGACCCCAGGGTAACTATGGCTACACCTTC	CASRPQGNYGYTF
TRBV7-2	TRBJ2-2	few	.	TGTGCCAGCAGCTTAGTCGCCAGGACCGGGGAGCTGTTTTTT	CASSLVARTGELFF
TRBV2	TRBJ2-3	many	.	TGTGCCAGCAACGGCGGTAGGACAGATACGCAGTATTTT	CASNGGRTDTQYF
TRBV18	TRBJ2-5	many	TRBD1	TGTGCCAGCTCACTGGACAGGGTAGAGACCCAGTACTTC	CASSLDRVETQYF
TRBV5-1	TRBJ2-5	.	TRBD2	TGCGCCAGCGGCCCGGGGGGGTCCCAAGAGACCCAGTACTTC	CASGPGGSQETQYF
TRBV14	TRBJ2-3	.	.	TGTGCCAGCAGCCTGAGGGGTTCCGCAGATACGCAGTATTTT	CASSLRGSADTQYF
TRBV12-3/TRBV12-4	TRBJ2-7	.	.	TGTGCCAGCAGCCGAGGCGGGACTGCCACCTACGAGCAGTACTTC	CASSRGGTATYEQYF